Given below is one T cell receptor beta chain in context. The sample comes from a study of blood T cells in healthy people across ages. Then a second PCR, running roughly 7 to 11 cycles, was carried out with a sample-barcoded 5' primer and a J-beta primer mix. TCRdb used MiXCR to reprocess the 5' RACE reads, holding one entry per CDR3 protein. This sample yields about 1,400,000 distinct CDR3 sequences, of which approximately 59% are seen a single time; about 6.7% belongs to the top ten. Germline assignment: CDR1 LGHNT and CDR2 FRNRAP. V lost 7 bases, J lost 0 bases, and 9 bases lay in between. This CDR3 has 13 residues.

Material: blood. This TCR was sampled from a man aged 18 to 29 in good health. This chain joins TRBV12-5 and TRBJ1-1; D is ambiguous. The CDR3 protein is CASVSTVNTEAFF. The CDR3 DNA is TGTGCTAGTGTCTCAACAGTGAACACTGAAGCTTTCTTT. The whole variable domain, remainder taken from reference TRBV12-5 and TRBJ1-1, is DARVTQTPRHKVTEMGQEVTMRCQPILGHNTVFWYRQTMMQGLELLAYFRNRAPLDDSGMPKDRFSAEMPDATLATLKIQPSEPRDSAVYFCASVSTVNTEAFFGQGTRLTVV.